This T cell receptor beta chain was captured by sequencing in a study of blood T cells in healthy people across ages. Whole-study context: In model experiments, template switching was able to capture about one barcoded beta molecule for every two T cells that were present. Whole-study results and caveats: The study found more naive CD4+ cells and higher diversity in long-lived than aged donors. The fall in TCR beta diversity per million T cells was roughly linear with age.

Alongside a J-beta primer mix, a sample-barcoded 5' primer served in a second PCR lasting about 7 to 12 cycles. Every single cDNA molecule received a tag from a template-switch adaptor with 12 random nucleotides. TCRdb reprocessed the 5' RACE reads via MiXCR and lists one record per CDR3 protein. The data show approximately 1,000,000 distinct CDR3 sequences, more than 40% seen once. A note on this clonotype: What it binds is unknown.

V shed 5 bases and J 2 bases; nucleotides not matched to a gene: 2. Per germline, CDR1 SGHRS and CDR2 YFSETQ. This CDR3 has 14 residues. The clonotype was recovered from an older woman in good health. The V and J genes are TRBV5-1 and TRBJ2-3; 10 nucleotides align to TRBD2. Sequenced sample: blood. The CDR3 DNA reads TGCGCCAGCAGGAGCGGGAGGGCCACAGATACGCAGTATTTT. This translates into CASRSGRATDTQYF. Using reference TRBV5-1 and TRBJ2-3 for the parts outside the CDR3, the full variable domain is KAGVTQTPRYLIKTRGQQVTLSCSPISGHRSVSWYQQTPGQGLQFLFEYFSETQRNKGNFPGRFSGRQFSNSRSEMNVSTLELGDSALYLCASRSGRATDTQYFGPGTRLTVL.